This T cell receptor (beta chain) was retrieved from a study of blood T cells in healthy people across ages. Turning to the study itself: The capture of about one barcoded beta molecule per two T cells was achieved by template switching.

This clonotype came up many times. A sample-barcoded 5' primer and a J-beta primer mix were used in a second PCR of roughly 6 to 11 cycles. TCRdb independently ran MiXCR on the 5' RACE reads; one entry per CDR3 protein. The profile shows some 940,000 distinct CDR3 sequences, 25% to 35% of them singletons. Separately, the same data were catalogued under a study of T cells of mothers and their children.

The sequence derives from a woman aged 40 to 50 in good health. The sequenced material came from blood.

The CDR3 loop reads CASSMGETQYF. CDR3 DNA sequence: TGTGCCAGCAGCATGGGGGAGACCCAGTACTTC. This chain connects TRBV5-6 to TRBJ2-5; D unresolved. From germline, CDR1 is SGHDT and CDR2 YYEEEE. V was shortened by 4 bases and J by 5 bases, with 6 bases between the two germline ends. This CDR3 has 11 residues.